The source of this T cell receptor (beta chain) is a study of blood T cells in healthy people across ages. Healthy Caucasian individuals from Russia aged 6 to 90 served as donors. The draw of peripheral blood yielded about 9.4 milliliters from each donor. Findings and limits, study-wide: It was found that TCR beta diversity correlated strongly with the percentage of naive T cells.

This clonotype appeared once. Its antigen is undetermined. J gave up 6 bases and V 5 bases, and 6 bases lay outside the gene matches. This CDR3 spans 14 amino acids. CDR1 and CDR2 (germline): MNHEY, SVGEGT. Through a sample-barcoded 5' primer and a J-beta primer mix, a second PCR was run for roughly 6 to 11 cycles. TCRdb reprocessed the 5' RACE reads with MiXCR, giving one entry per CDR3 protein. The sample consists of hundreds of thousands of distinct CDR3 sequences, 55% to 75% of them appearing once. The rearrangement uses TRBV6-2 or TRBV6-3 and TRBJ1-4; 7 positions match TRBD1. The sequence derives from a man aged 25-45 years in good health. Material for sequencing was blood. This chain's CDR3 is CASSPGGRDEKLFF. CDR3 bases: TGTGCCAGCAGTCCAGGGGGACGGGATGAAAAACTGTTTTTT.